The T cell receptor (beta chain) under discussion was sequenced for a study of T-cell reconstitution after alpha-beta-depleted transplantation in children. Whole-study findings and limits: Most T-cell counts and diversity one year after the transplant came from T cells that were newly produced.

Germline CDR1 and CDR2: DFQATT and SNEGSKA (reference sequence). This CDR3 region has 17 residues. V shed 1 base, J shed 0 bases, and the junction held 6 bases outside the gene matches. Unique molecular identifiers were incorporated into the prepared TCRbeta library. TCRdb reprocessed the PCR reads via MiXCR and lists one record per CDR3 protein. The sample has 140,000 or so distinct CDR3 sequences; 8.5% to 10% are singletons. On this clonotype itself: What it binds is unknown.

This specimen was PBMCs, mostly from graft donor cells, taken 180 days after TCRalphabeta/CD19-depleted stem cell transplant. The chain joins TRBV20-1 to TRBJ2-1; 10 bases are shared with TRBD2. This receptor was taken from a female patient between 2 and 15 years old who had a stem cell transplant for congenital amegakaryocytic thrombocytopenia, so the T cells may come from the graft donor. The CDR3 region is CSARATSGASSYNEQFF. The CDR3 region has the DNA TGCAGTGCTAGAGCTACTAGCGGGGCGAGCTCCTACAATGAGCAGTTCTTC.